This section outlines one T cell receptor (beta chain) sequence together with its context. Original analysis: By means of reference gene primer amplification, nucleated cell counts were estimated. The assay was immunoSEQ multiplex PCR, and TCRdb's table has in-frame clones only and misses some. V and J calls and clone size follow that table, whereas D and trimming were derived from the DNA. The sample carries 100,000 to 150,000 clones, around 89% recorded once. The data derive from a study of blood T cell repertoires in COVID-19. Background on the study: There were acute and convalescent COVID-19 samples, and they came from the United States, Italy and Spain. The cDNA or gDNA used as material had been derived from T cells, B-cell-depleted T cells, or PBMCs.

Germline CDR1 KGHSH, CDR2 LQKENI. There are 15 residues in the CDR3. V gave up 6 bases and J gave up 7 bases; unmatched junction bases: 6. This chain joins TRBV18 and TRBJ2-1, with 13 nucleotides matching TRBD2. The source material was peripheral blood. This TCR was sampled from a man in his 70s with active COVID-19. This CDR3 reads CASSLGLAGVNEQFF. The CDR3 DNA reads as TGTGCCAGCTCCCTAGGACTAGCGGGAGTAAATGAGCAGTTCTTC.